This record covers a single T cell receptor (beta chain). Its antigen is unknown. As the sequencing template, cDNA was produced by extracting RNA and reverse transcribing it. The protocol was immunoSEQ multiplex PCR, while the TCRdb copy is restricted to in-frame clones and leaves out a portion. Of more than 110,000 clones in the sample, about four fifths are singletons; the top ten hold 25%. The data originate from a study of CD8+ T cells in alopecia areata. Study context: Tofacitinib was taken orally by treated patients, and the dose was 5 to 10 mg twice daily.

The sample's treatment: oral pan-JAK inhibitor, 5-10 mg twice daily. Alopecia areata patients gave lesional scalp punch biopsies and peripheral blood samples. A FACSAria was used to sort CD4+ and CD8+ T cells. These cells came from PBMCs. Findings and caveats of the study: Expanded CD8+ clones among the top 100, and scalp clonality, were significantly decreased by tofacitinib.

The clonotype comes from a human donor with alopecia areata. Here the sequenced sample was CD8+ T cells sorted from blood, taken at week 4, from a patient treated with tofacitinib.

CDR3 DNA sequence: TGTGCCATCAGTGGGACAGGGGGCTACGAGCAGTACTTC. Translation: CAISGTGGYEQYF. This chain uses TRBV10-3 with TRBJ2-7, with 10 bases identical to TRBD1. The V and J ends lost 4 bases and 3 bases, in that order; junction bases with no gene match: 0. Germline V gene data show CDR1 as ENHRY and CDR2 as SYGVKD. This CDR3 comprises 13 residues.